The 7 T cell receptor beta chains below were found in one sample sequenced in a study of response to subunit inactivated influenza vaccine. From the RT-PCR reads, TCRdb called clonotypes with MiXCR, one entry per CDR3 protein. The table includes 430,000 or so distinct CDR3 sequences, approximately 11% detected once. The sample in question was PBMCs from blood, obtained roughly 45 days after vaccination. These receptors all come from a man aged 45-65 years who received an inactivated influenza vaccine.

This clonotype has more than one count but fewer than ten. The gene calls are TRBV5-1 and TRBJ2-1; 8 bases are shared with TRBD2. The V and J ends lost 2 bases and 7 bases, in that order; junction bases with no gene match: 5. CDR3 length equals 14 residues. The germline V gene encodes CDR1 SGHRS and CDR2 YFSETQ. CDR3 nucleotide sequence: TGCGCCAGCAGCTTCGGGGGGGCAGGTAATGAGCAGTTCTTC. Translating gives CASSFGGAGNEQFF.

This clonotype was detected ten times or more. The V call is TRBV12-3 or TRBV12-4, the J call TRBJ1-1; D is perhaps TRBD1 (6 bases). This CDR3 has 13 amino acids. The V end lost 6 bases, the J end lost 0 bases, and 8 bases lay between the germline ends. The CDR3 spells CASSRQVNTEAFF. CDR3 in DNA: TGTGCCAGCAGCCGACAGGTGAACACTGAAGCTTTCTTT.

The rearrangement joins TRBV2 to TRBJ2-7, with D perhaps given as TRBD1 or TRBD2 (5 bases each). V gave up 5 bases and J gave up 0 bases, with 11 bases separating them. Germline V gene data show CDR1 as SNHLY and CDR2 as FYNNEI. The CDR3 covers 14 residues. CDR3 protein: CASSHRDGSYEQYF. As DNA, the CDR3 is TGTGCCAGCAGTCACCGGGACGGCTCCTACGAGCAGTACTTC.

The chain uses TRBV5-1 and TRBJ2-2, with 8 nucleotides matching TRBD2. V shed 0 bases, J shed 4 bases, and the junction held 8 bases outside the gene matches. Germline V CDR1 and CDR2: SGHRS, YFSETQ. The CDR3 has 17 amino acids. CDR3 bases: TGCGCCAGCAGCTTGGGGCCAAGGACTAGCTTCACCGGGGAGCTGTTTTTT. It codes for CASSLGPRTSFTGELFF.

This clonotype was recorded at least ten times. The rearrangement uses TRBV20-1 and TRBJ2-5; 15 positions agree with TRBD2. Germline trimming cut 6 bases from V and 1 base from J; bases unmatched to any gene: 6. This CDR3 has 16 amino acids. The V gene's germline CDR1 is DFQATT and CDR2 SNEGSKA (reference sequence). Written as DNA, the CDR3 is TGCAGTGCCCTGGGGACTAGCGGGAGGATCCAAGAGACCCAGTACTTC. Protein sequence: CSALGTSGRIQETQYF.

This chain uses TRBV12-3 or TRBV12-4 with TRBJ2-7, with 10 nucleotides matching TRBD2. The CDR3 length is 15 residues. After removal of 6 bases from V and 5 bases from J, the junction contained 10 bases not matched to a gene. CDR3 region: CASSLTAGGPHEQYF. CDR3 nucleotide sequence: TGTGCCAGCAGCTTGACAGCGGGAGGGCCCCACGAGCAGTACTTC.

The V and J genes are TRBV29-1 and TRBJ2-3, with D possibly TRBD1 on 8 matching bases. This CDR3 is built from 15 residues. Germline CDR1 is SQVTM and CDR2 is ANQGSEA. Trimming took 8 bases from V and 3 from J, leaving 21 bases between them. CDR3 amino acids: CSQSGDHRGTDTQYF. CDR3 coding DNA: TGCAGCCAAAGCGGGGACCACAGGGGGACAGATACGCAGTATTTT.